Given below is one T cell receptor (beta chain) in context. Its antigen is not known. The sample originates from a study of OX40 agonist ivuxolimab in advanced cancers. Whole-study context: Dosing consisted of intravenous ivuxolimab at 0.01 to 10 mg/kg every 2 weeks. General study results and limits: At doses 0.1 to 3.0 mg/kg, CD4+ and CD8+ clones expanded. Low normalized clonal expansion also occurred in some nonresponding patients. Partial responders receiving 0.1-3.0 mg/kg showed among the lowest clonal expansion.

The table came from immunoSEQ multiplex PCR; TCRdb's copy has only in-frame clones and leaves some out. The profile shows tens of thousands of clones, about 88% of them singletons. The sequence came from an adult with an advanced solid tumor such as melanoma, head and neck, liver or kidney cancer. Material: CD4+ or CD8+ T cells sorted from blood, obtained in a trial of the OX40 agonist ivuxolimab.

The CDR3 here is CASSSRLGQGGETQYF. The CDR3 DNA is TGTGCCAGCAGCTCCAGACTCGGACAGGGCGGGGAGACCCAGTACTTC. The J gene is TRBJ2-5, the V gene TRBV7-9, with TRBD1 identical over 8 bases. J gave up 5 bases and V 4 bases, and 12 bases lay outside the gene matches. Germline values: CDR1 SEHNR, CDR2 FQNEAQ (reference sequence). This CDR3 comprises 16 residues.